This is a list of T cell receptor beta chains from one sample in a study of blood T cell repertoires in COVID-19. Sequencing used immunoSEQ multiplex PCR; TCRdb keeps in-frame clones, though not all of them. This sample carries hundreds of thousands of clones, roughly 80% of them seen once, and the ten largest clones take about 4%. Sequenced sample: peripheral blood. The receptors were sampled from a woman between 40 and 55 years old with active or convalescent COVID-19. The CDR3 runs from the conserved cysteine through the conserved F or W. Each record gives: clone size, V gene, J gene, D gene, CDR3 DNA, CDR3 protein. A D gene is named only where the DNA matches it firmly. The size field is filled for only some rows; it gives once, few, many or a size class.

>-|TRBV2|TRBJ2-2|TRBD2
TGTGCCAGCAGAGAACTAGCGGGACCCGGGGAGCTGTTTTTT
CASRELAGPGELFF
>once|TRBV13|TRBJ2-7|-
TGTGCCAGCAGCCCAAGGAATAGGGGAAACGAGCAGTACTTC
CASSPRNRGNEQYF
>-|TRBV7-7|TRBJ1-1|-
TGTGCCAGCAGCTCGGACAGAAACACTGAAGCTTTCTTT
CASSSDRNTEAFF
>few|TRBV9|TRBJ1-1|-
TGTGCCAGCAGCGTAGGGGAGGGGTTGAACACTGAAGCTTTCTTT
CASSVGEGLNTEAFF
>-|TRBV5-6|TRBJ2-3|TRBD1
TGTGCCAGCAGTGACAGGGGGAAGGGTGGCGGGAATTTT
CASSDRGKGGGNF
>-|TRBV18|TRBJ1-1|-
TGTGCCAGCTCACCACCCAATTGGGCCACTGAAGCTTTCTTT
CASSPPNWATEAFF
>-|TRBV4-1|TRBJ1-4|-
TGCGCCAGCAGCCACCCAGCGCGTAATGAAAAACTGTTTTTT
CASSHPARNEKLFF
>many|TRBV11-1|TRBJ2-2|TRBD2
TGTGCCAGCAGCTTAGCTGGTAGCGGGGGCACCGGGGAGCTGTTTTTT
CASSLAGSGGTGELFF
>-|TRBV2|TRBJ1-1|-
TGTGCCAGCCGAGTACAGGATATTGAAGCTTTCTTT
CASRVQDIEAFF
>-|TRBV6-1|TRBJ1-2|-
TGTGCCAGCAGTGAAGGGAGAGCATATGGCTACACCTTC
CASSEGRAYGYTF
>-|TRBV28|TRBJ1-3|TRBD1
TGTGCCAGCAGCCTCTCTGGGACAGGGGATAGGGCCTCTGGAAACACCATATATTTT
CASSLSGTGDRASGNTIYF
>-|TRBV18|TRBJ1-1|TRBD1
TGTGCCAGCTCATATCGACAGGGAAGGACTATGGACACTGAAGCTTTCTTT
CASSYRQGRTMDTEAFF
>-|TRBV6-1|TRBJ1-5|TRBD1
TGTGCCAGCAGTGAGGCGACAGGGGGACAGCCCCAGCATTTT
CASSEATGGQPQHF
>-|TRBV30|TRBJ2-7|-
TGTGCCTGGAGTGCAGGGTTGACAGTGACGGGCTACGAGCAGTACTTC
CAWSAGLTVTGYEQYF
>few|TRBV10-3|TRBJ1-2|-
TGTGCCATCAGCATAACAGGCCTACCAGGCTACACCTTC
CAISITGLPGYTF
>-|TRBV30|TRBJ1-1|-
TGTGCCTGGAGCGAACAGACGAACACTGAAGCTTTCTTT
CAWSEQTNTEAFF
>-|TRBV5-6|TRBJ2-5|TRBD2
TGTGCCAGCAGCTTGGTAGCGGGAGGGGGAGAGACCCAGTACTTC
CASSLVAGGGETQYF
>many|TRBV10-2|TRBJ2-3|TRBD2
TGCGCCAGCAGGCTGACGACTAGCGCCTCGGCAGATACGCAGTATTTT
CASRLTTSASADTQYF
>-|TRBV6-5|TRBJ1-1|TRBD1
TGTGCCAGCAATTACAGGGGTGGGACTGAAGCTTTCTTT
CASNYRGGTEAFF
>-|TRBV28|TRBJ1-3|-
TGTGCCAGCACTCTAAGCGCCCCTGGAAACACCATATATTTT
CASTLSAPGNTIYF
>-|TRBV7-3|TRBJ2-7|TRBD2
TGTGCCAGCAGCTTAACTGGCGGGGGGGCCTACGAGCAGTACTTC
CASSLTGGGAYEQYF
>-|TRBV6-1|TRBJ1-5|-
TGTGCCAGCAGTGAACCAGCGCTGCCCCAGCATTTT
CASSEPALPQHF
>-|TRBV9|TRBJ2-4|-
TGTGCCAGCAGCGTAGGAGTACGTAGCTTTCTAGCCAAAAACATTCAGTACTTC
CASSVGVRSFLAKNIQYF
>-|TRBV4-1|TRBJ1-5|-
TGCGCCAGCAGCTCGACCCCGTCCAACTACAATCAGCCCCAGCATTTT
CASSSTPSNYNQPQHF
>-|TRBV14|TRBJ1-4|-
TGTGCCAGCAGCCCGAGGATGGGGGAGGATGAAAAACTGTTTTTT
CASSPRMGEDEKLFF
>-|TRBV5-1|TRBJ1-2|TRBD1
TGCGCCAGCAGCACTCACCGAGCGGGACAGGGGGCGATTAAAGGCTACACCTTC
CASSTHRAGQGAIKGYTF
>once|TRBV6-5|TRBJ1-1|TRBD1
TGTGCCAGCAGTTACTCGGGACAGGGGATGAGAACTTTCTTT
CASSYSGQGMRTFF
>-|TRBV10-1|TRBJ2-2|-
TGCGCCAGCAGTGGAGGGTGGACCGGGGAGCTGTTTTTT
CASSGGWTGELFF
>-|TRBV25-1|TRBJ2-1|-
TGTGCCAGCTGCCCCTTAACCCGGGGGACCTACAATGAGCAGTTCTTC
CASCPLTRGTYNEQFF
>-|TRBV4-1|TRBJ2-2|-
TGCGCCAGCAGCCCCCATGGGGGGGCCACCGGGGAGCTGTTTTTT
CASSPHGGATGELFF
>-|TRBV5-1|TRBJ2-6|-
TGCGCCAGCAGCTTGGCCTACTTAAGCTCTGGGGCCAACGTCCTGACTTTC
CASSLAYLSSGANVLTF
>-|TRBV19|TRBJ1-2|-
TGTGCCAGTAGGACCCTTCAACCGGGGGGTGGCTACACCTTC
CASRTLQPGGGYTF
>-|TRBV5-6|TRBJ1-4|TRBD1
TGTGCCAGCAGCCACCGACAGGGAAACGAAAAACTGTTTTTT
CASSHRQGNEKLFF
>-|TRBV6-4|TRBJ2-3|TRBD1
TGTGCCAGCAGTGACCCCCGGGACAGTCTTAGCACAGATACGCAGTATTTT
CASSDPRDSLSTDTQYF
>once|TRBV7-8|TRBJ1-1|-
TGTGCCAGCAGCTTAGTAGCACTAGACACTGAAGCTTTCTTT
CASSLVALDTEAFF
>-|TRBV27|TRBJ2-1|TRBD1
TGTGCCAGCGCATGGGGACAGGGGGCCGGTGAGCAGTTCTTC
CASAWGQGAGEQFF
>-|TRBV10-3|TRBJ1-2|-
TGTGCCATCAGTCGGACCAGGGTGGATGGCTACACCTTC
CAISRTRVDGYTF
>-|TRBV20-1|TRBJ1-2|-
TGCAGTGCTAGGATCGGCTATGGCTACACCTTC
CSARIGYGYTF
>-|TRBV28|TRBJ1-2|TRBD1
TGTGCCAGCAGGCGGACAGGGGAGGTGCTTGGCTACACCTTC
CASRRTGEVLGYTF
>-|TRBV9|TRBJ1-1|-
TGTGCCAGCAGCGTCGGGGATTACACTGAAGCTTTCTTT
CASSVGDYTEAFF
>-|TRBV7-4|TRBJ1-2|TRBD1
TGTGCCAGCAGCTTAACGGACAGGGGGATCTATGGCTACACCTTC
CASSLTDRGIYGYTF
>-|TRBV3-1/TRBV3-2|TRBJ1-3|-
TGTGCCAGCAGGCAAGATTCCTCAGGGGCCCGATCTGGAAACACCATATATTTT
CASRQDSSGARSGNTIYF
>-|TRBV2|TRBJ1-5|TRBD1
TGTGCCAGCAGTGGGACAGGGCGGGGGCAGCCCCAGCATTTT
CASSGTGRGQPQHF
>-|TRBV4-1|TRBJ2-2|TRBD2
TGCGCCAGCAGCCCAAGTGAGGGGACTAGCGGGGCCCCCCGGGAGCTGTTTTTT
CASSPSEGTSGAPRELFF
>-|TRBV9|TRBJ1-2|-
TGTGCCAGCAGCCCAAGGACAAGTAACTATGGCTACACCTTC
CASSPRTSNYGYTF
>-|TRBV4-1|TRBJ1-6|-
TGCGCCAGCAGCCAAGAAGAGGGCACTTATAATTCACCCCTCCACTTT
CASSQEEGTYNSPLHF
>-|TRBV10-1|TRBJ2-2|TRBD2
TGCGCCAGCAGTGACGAGCGGGGGGGCCGGGACACCGGGGAGCTGTTTTTT
CASSDERGGRDTGELFF
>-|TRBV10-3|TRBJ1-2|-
TGTGCCATCAGTGAACAGGGTTTGGATGGCTACACCTTC
CAISEQGLDGYTF
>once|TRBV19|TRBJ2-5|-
TGTGCCAGTAGTACACCTGGTGGGGCCCAAGAGACCCAGTACTTC
CASSTPGGAQETQYF
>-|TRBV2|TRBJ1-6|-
TGTGCCAGCAGTCCAAGGACAGTTAGCAATTCACCCCTCCACTTT
CASSPRTVSNSPLHF
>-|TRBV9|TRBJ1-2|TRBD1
TGTGCCAGCAGCGTATTACCGGGACAGGATGGCTACACCTTC
CASSVLPGQDGYTF
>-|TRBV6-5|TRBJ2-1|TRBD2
TGTGCCAGCAGTTACGGGGCGGGGGGGGAGCAGTTCTTC
CASSYGAGGEQFF
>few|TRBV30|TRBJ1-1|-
TGTGCCTGGAGTGTTGGGCAGGCGGGGCCGAACACTGAAGCTTTCTTT
CAWSVGQAGPNTEAFF
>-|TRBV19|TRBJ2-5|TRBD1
TGTGCCAGTAGTACCACGGGGACAGGAAAAGAGACCCAGTACTTC
CASSTTGTGKETQYF
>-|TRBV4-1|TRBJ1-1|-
TGCGCCAGCAGCCAAGTCCCGGGAAAGGACACTGAAGCTTTCTTT
CASSQVPGKDTEAFF
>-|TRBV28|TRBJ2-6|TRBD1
TGTGCCACCCAGGGACAGGGGTTCTCTGGGGCCAACGTCCTGACTTTC
CATQGQGFSGANVLTF
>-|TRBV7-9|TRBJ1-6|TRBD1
TGTGCCAGCAGAGGACAGGGAGAAATTTCACCCCTCCACTTT
CASRGQGEISPLHF
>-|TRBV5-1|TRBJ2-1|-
TGCGCCAGCAGCTCAGGGGCCTGGGGAGAAAGCTCCTACAATGAGCAGTTCTTC
CASSSGAWGESSYNEQFF
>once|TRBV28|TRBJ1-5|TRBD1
TGTGCCAGCACCGACAGGGCCCCCTATCAGCCCCAGCATTTT
CASTDRAPYQPQHF
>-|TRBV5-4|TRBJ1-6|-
TGTGCCAGCAGCTTGGCCAGGGATAATTCACCCCTCCACTTT
CASSLARDNSPLHF